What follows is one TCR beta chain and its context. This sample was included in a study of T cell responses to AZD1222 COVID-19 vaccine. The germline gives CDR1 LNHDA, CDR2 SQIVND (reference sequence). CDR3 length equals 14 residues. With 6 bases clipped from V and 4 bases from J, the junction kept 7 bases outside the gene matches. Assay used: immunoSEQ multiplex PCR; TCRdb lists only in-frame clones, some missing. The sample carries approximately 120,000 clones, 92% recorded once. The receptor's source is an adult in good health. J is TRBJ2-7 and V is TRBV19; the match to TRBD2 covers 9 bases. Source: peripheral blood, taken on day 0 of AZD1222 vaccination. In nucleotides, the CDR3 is TGTGCCAGTAGAAGAGAGACTAGCGGATACGAGCAGTACTTC. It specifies CASRRETSGYEQYF.